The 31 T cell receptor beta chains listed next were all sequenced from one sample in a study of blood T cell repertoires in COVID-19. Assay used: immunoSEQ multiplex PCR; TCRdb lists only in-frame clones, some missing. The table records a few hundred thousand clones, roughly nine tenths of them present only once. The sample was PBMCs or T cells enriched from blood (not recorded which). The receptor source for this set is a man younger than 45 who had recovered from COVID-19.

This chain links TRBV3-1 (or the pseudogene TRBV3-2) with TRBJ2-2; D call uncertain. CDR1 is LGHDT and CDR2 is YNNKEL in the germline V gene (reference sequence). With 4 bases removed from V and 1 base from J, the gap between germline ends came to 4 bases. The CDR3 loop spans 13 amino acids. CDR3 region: CASSRLNTGELFF. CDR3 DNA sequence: TGTGCCAGCAGCCGACTGAACACCGGGGAGCTGTTTTTT.

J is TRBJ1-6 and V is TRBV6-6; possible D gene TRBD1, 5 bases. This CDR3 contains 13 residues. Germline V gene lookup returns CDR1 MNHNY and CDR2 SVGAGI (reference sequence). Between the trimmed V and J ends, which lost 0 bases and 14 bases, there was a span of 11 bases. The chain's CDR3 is CASSYSTVESLHF. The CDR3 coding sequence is TGTGCCAGCAGTTACTCGACAGTTGAATCCCTCCACTTT.

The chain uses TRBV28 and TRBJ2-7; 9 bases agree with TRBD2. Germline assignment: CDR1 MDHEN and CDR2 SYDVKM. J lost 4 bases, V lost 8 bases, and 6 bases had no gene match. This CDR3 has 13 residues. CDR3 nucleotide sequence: TGTGCCAGCCGTAGCGGGAGTGTTTACGAGCAGTACTTC. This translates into CASRSGSVYEQYF.

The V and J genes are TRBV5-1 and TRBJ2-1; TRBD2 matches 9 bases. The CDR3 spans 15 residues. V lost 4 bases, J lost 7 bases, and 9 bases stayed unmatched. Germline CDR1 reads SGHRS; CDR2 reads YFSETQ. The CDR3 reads CASSPGGLAKNEQFF. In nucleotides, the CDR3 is TGCGCCAGCAGCCCAGGAGGACTAGCGAAAAATGAGCAGTTCTTC.

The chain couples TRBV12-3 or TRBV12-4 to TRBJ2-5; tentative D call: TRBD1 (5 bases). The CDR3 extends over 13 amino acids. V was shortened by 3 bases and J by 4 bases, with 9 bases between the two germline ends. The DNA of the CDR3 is TGTGCCAGCAGTTTTATAAGGGGAGAGACCCAGTACTTC. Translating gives CASSFIRGETQYF.

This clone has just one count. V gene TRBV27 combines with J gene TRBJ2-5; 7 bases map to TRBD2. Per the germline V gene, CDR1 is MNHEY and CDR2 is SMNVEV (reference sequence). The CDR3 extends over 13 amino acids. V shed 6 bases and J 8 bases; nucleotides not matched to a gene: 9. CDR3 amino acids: CASSIGLDGTQYF. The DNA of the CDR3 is TGTGCCAGCAGCATTGGACTAGACGGAACCCAGTACTTC.

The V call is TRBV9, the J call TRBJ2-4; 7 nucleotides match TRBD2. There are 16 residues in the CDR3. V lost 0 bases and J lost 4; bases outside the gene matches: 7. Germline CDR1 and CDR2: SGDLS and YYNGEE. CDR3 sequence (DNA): TGTGCCAGCAGCGTAGATAGCGGGCTGCCAAAAAACATTCAGTACTTC. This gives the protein CASSVDSGLPKNIQYF.

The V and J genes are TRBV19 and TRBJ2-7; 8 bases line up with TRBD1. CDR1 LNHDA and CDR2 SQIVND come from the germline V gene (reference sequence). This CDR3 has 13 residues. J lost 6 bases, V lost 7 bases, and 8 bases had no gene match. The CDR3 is CASKDRADSEQYF. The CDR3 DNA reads TGTGCCAGTAAGGACAGGGCGGACTCCGAGCAGTACTTC.

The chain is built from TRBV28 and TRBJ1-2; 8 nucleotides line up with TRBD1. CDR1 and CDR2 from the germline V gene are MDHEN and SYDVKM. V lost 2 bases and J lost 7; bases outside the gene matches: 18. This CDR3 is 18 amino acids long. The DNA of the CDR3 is TGTGCCAGCAGTTTAGTGCGGACAGGGAGATCCCTAGGGGCTGGCTACACCTTC. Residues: CASSLVRTGRSLGAGYTF.

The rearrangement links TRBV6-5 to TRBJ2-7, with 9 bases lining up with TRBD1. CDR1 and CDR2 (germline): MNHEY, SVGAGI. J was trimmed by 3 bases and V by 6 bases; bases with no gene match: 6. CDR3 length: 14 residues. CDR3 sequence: CASSRDRDYYEQYF. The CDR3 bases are TGTGCCAGCAGCCGGGACAGGGATTACTACGAGCAGTACTTC.

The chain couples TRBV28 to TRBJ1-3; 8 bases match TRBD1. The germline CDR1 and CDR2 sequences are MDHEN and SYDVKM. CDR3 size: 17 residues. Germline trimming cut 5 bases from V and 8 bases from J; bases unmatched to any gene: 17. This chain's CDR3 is CASSGGSWTGYRDTIYF. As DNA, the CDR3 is TGTGCCAGCAGTGGGGGGTCCTGGACAGGGTATAGAGACACCATATATTTT.

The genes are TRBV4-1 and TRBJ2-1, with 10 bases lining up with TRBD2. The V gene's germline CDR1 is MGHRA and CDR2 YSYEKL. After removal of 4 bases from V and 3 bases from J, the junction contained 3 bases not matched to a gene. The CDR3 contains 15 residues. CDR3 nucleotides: TGCGCCAGCAGCCCCCGGACTAGCGGCTACAATGAGCAGTTCTTC. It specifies CASSPRTSGYNEQFF.

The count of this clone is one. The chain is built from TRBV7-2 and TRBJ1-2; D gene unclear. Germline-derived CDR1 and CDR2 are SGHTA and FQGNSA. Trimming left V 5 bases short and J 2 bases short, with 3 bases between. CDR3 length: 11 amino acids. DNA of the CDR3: TGTGCCAGCAGCCTGAACTATGGCTACACCTTC. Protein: CASSLNYGYTF.

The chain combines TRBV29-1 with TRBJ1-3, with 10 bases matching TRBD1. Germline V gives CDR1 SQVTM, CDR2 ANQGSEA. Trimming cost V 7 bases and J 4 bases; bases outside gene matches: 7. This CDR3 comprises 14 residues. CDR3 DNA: TGCAGCGGGTCGACAGGGGGCGCGGGAAACACCATATATTTT. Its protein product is CSGSTGGAGNTIYF. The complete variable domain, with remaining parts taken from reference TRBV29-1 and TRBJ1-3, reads SAVISQKPSRDICQRGTSLTIQCQVDSQVTMMFWYRQQPGQSLTLIATANQGSEATYESGFVIDKFPISRPNLTFSTLTVSNMSPEDSSIYLCSGSTGGAGNTIYFGEGSWLTVV.

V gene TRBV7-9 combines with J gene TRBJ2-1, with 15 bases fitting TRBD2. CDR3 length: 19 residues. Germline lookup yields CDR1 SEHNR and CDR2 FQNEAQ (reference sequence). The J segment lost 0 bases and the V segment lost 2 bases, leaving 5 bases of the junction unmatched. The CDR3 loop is CASSLMGLAGGLSYNEQFF. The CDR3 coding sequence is TGTGCCAGCAGCTTAATGGGACTAGCGGGAGGCCTCTCCTACAATGAGCAGTTCTTC.

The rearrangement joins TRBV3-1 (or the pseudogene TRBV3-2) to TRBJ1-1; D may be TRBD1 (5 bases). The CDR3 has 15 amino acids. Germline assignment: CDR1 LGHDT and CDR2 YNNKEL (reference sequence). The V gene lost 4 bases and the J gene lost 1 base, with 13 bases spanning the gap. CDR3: CASSPTGERNTEAFF. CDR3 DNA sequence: TGTGCCAGCAGCCCCACGGGGGAGAGGAACACTGAAGCTTTCTTT.

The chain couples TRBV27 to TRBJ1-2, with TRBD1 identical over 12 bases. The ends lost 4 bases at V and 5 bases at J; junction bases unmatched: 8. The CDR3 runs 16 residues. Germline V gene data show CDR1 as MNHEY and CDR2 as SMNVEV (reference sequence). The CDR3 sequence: CASSWAGTGGMYGYTF. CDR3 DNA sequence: TGTGCCAGCAGTTGGGCCGGGACAGGGGGCATGTATGGCTACACCTTC.

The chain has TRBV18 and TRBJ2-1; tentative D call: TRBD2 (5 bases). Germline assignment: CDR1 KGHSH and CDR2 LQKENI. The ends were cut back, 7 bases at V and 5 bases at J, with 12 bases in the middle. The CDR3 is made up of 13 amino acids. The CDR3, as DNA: TGTGCCAGCTTAAAAGCGGTGGACAATGAGCAGTTCTTC. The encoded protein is CASLKAVDNEQFF.

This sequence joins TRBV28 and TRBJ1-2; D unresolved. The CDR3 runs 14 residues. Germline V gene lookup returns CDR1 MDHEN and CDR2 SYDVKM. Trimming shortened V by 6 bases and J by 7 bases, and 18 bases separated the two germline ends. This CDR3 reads CASRVGVRSSGYTF. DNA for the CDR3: TGTGCCAGCAGGGTCGGGGTTCGTTCGAGTGGCTACACCTTC.

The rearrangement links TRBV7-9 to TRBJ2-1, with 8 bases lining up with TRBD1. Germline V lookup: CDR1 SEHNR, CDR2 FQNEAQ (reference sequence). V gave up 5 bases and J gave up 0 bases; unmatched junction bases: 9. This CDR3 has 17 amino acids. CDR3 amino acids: CASSTGTGPSSYNEQFF. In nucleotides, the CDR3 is TGTGCCAGCAGCACTGGGACAGGCCCGAGCTCCTACAATGAGCAGTTCTTC.

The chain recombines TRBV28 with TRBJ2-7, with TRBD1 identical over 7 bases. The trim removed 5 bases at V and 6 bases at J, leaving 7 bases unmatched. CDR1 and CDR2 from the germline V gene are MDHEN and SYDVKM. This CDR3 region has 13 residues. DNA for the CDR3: TGTGCCAGCAGTCTCCAGGGGGTTCGCGAGCAGTACTTC. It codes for CASSLQGVREQYF.

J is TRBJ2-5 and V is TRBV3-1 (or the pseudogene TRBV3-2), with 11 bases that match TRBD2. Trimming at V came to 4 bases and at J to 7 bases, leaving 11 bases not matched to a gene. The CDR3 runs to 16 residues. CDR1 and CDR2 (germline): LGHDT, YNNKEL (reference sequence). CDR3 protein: CASSPSLAGVYRTQYF. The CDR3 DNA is TGTGCCAGCAGCCCCTCACTAGCGGGAGTTTATCGGACCCAGTACTTC.

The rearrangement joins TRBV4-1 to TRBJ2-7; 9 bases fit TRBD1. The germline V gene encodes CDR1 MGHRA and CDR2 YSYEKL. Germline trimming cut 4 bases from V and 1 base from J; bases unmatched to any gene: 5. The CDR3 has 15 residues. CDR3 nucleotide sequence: TGCGCCAGCAGCCCGGGACAGGGAGAATCCTACGAGCAGTACTTC. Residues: CASSPGQGESYEQYF.

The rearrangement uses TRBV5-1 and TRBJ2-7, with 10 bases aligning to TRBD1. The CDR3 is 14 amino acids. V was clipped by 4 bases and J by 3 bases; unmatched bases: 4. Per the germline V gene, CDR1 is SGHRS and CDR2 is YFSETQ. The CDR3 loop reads CASSGGQGVYEQYF. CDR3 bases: TGCGCCAGCAGCGGCGGACAGGGGGTCTACGAGCAGTACTTC. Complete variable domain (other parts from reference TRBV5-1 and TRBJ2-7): KAGVTQTPRYLIKTRGQQVTLSCSPISGHRSVSWYQQTPGQGLQFLFEYFSETQRNKGNFPGRFSGRQFSNSRSEMNVSTLELGDSALYLCASSGGQGVYEQYFGPGTRLTVT.

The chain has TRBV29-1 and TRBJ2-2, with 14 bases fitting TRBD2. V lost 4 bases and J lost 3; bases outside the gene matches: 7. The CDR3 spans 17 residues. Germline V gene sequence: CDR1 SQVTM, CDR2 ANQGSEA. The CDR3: CSVVGLAGGPDTGELFF. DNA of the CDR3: TGCAGCGTTGTCGGACTAGCGGGAGGCCCAGACACCGGGGAGCTGTTTTTT.

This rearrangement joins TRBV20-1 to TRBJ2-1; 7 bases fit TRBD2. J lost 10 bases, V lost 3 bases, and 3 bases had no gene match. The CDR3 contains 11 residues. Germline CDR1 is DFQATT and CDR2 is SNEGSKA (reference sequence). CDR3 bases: TGCAGTGCTAGTAGACTAGCAGAGCAGTTCTTC. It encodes CSASRLAEQFF.

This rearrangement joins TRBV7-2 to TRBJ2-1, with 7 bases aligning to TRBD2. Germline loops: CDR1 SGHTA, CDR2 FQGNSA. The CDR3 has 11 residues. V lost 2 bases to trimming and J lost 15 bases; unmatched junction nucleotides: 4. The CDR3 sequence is CASSLLAVGFF. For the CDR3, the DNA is TGTGCCAGCAGCTTACTAGCGGTTGGGTTCTTC.

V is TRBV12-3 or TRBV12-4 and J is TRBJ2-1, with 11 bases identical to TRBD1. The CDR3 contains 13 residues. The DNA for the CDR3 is TGTGTTACGGGACAGGGGGCCTACAATGAGCAGTTCTTC. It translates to CVTGQGAYNEQFF.

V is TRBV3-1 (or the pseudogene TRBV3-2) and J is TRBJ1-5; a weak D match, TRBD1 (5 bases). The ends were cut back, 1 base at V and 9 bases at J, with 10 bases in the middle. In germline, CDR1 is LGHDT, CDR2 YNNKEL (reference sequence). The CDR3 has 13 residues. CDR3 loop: CASSQAPQGPQHF. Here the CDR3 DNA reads TGTGCCAGCAGCCAAGCCCCCCAGGGGCCCCAGCATTTT.

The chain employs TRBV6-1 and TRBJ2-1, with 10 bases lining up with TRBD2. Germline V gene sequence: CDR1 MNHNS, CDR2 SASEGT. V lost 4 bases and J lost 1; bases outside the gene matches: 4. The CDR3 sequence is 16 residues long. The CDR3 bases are TGTGCCAGCAGTGTGTCTAGCGGGAGTTCCTACAATGAGCAGTTCTTC. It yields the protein CASSVSSGSSYNEQFF.

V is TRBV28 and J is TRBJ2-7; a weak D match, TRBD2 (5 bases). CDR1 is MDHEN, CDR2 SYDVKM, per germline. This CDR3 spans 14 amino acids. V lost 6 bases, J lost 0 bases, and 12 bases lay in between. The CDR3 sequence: CASRTTGSSYEQYF. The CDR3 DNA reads TGTGCCAGCAGGACGACGGGGAGCTCCTACGAGCAGTACTTC.